The sequence of this TCR beta chain was determined in a study of blood T cell repertoires in COVID-19. The CDR3 contains 15 residues. J gave up 4 bases and V 2 bases, and 3 bases lay outside the gene matches. Germline V gene data show CDR1 as SGHRS and CDR2 as YFSETQ. Sequencing was performed with immunoSEQ multiplex PCR; in TCRdb, only in-frame clones are kept and a portion is missing. This table has about 120,000 clones, 60% to 80% appearing once. This sequence joins TRBV5-1 and TRBJ1-2, with TRBD1 matching over 12 bases. The source of this sequence is a woman at least 80 years old with active or convalescent COVID-19. Sequenced sample: peripheral blood. CDR3 residues: CASSLGTGGAYGYTF. The CDR3 coding sequence is TGCGCCAGCAGCTTAGGGACAGGGGGCGCCTATGGCTACACCTTC. Supplemented by reference TRBV5-1 and TRBJ1-2, the full variable domain reads KAGVTQTPRYLIKTRGQQVTLSCSPISGHRSVSWYQQTPGQGLQFLFEYFSETQRNKGNFPGRFSGRQFSNSRSEMNVSTLELGDSALYLCASSLGTGGAYGYTFGSGTRLTVV.